The 11 T cell receptor beta chains listed next were all sequenced from one sample in a study of blood T cell repertoires in COVID-19. Clones were read by immunoSEQ multiplex PCR, and TCRdb kept only the in-frame ones, dropping some. The table shows about 270,000 clones, with around 87% occurring only once. The sample taken for sequencing was PBMCs or T cells enriched from blood (not recorded which). The receptors originated from a woman between 18 and 29 years old who had recovered from COVID-19.

The chain employs TRBV9 and TRBJ1-1, with TRBD1 as a possible D gene (6 bases). Germline V CDR1 and CDR2: SGDLS, YYNGEE. CDR3 size: 15 residues. Trimming shortened V by 6 bases and J by 1 base, and 16 bases separated the two germline ends. CDR3 region: CASTSGGHRNTEAFF. For the CDR3, the DNA is TGTGCCAGCACCTCCGGGGGGCACCGGAACACTGAAGCTTTCTTT.

The V and J genes are TRBV5-4 and TRBJ2-5, with a weak D call TRBD2 (6 bases). The germline V and J ends were trimmed by 0 bases and 2 bases, with 11 bases remaining between them. The CDR3 totals 15 residues. Per the germline V gene, CDR1 is SGHNT and CDR2 is YYREEE (reference sequence). The CDR3 here is CASSLDRDLQETQYF. The CDR3 DNA sequence: TGTGCCAGCAGCTTGGATCGGGACTTGCAAGAGACCCAGTACTTC.

This clone showed up just once. V gene TRBV5-1 combines with J gene TRBJ2-3; D is uncertain. The V gene's germline CDR1 is SGHRS and CDR2 YFSETQ. This CDR3 has 15 residues. V gave up 2 bases and J gave up 2 bases, with 12 bases separating them. The CDR3 loop is CASSFRVDSTDTQYF. DNA for the CDR3: TGCGCCAGCAGCTTTCGGGTTGACTCCACAGATACGCAGTATTTT.

The chain joins TRBV5-1 to TRBJ2-1, with 10 bases identical to TRBD1. Germline V gene sequence: CDR1 SGHRS, CDR2 YFSETQ. There are 16 residues in the CDR3. V trimming: 0 bases; J trimming: 4 bases; junction bases outside the gene matches: 4. CDR3 protein: CASSLGDRGDYNEQFF. CDR3 nucleotide sequence: TGCGCCAGCAGCTTGGGGGACAGGGGTGATTACAATGAGCAGTTCTTC.

The chain uses TRBV7-9 and TRBJ2-2; D may be TRBD2 (7 bases). V was cut by 2 bases and J by 7 bases, with 14 bases left in between. This CDR3 has 15 residues. Germline V lookup: CDR1 SEHNR, CDR2 FQNEAQ (reference sequence). The CDR3, as DNA: TGTGCCAGCAGCTTACCGGGGGGCTTCGACGGGGAGCTGTTTTTT. As protein: CASSLPGGFDGELFF.

The chain has TRBV28 and TRBJ1-2, with a possible D match to TRBD1 (5 bases). Trimming left V 7 bases short and J 3 bases short, with 9 bases between. Germline CDR1 reads MDHEN; CDR2 reads SYDVKM. CDR3 size: 12 residues. The CDR3 nucleotides are TGTGCCAGCACGCAGGGATACTATGGCTACACCTTC. Amino acid sequence: CASTQGYYGYTF.

The gene calls are TRBV9 and TRBJ2-1; 8 positions agree with TRBD2. The CDR3 has 16 residues. Germline V lookup: CDR1 SGDLS, CDR2 YYNGEE. Germline trimming cut 3 bases from V and 0 bases from J; bases unmatched to any gene: 5. The CDR3 region has the DNA TGTGCCAGCAGCGCCGTGGCGGGGGGCTCCTACAATGAGCAGTTCTTC. Translating gives CASSAVAGGSYNEQFF.

The rearrangement joins TRBV5-1 to TRBJ2-3, with 11 bases that match TRBD2. CDR3 length equals 16 residues. Trimming cost V 0 bases and J 7 bases; bases outside gene matches: 7. Germline V gene lookup returns CDR1 SGHRS and CDR2 YFSETQ. CDR3 in amino acids: CASSLDVSGGANTQYF. CDR3 DNA sequence: TGCGCCAGCAGCTTGGATGTTAGCGGGGGGGCGAATACGCAGTATTTT.

The CDR3 is CAISGGTGGPPNEQYF. The CDR3, as DNA: TGTGCCATCAGTGGGGGGACAGGGGGACCTCCTAACGAGCAGTACTTC. The rearrangement joins TRBV10-3 to TRBJ2-7; 11 bases are a match to TRBD1. The germline V gene has CDR1 ENHRY and CDR2 SYGVKD. The CDR3 covers 16 residues. V shed 4 bases, J shed 5 bases, and the junction held 10 bases outside the gene matches.

The V and J genes are TRBV14 and TRBJ1-1; D is unclear. V was cut by 0 bases and J by 1 base, with 9 bases left in between. The CDR3 totals 15 residues. Germline V gene lookup returns CDR1 SGHDN and CDR2 FVKESK. The CDR3 sequence is CASSQDRWANTEAFF. CDR3 sequence (DNA): TGTGCCAGCAGCCAAGACAGGTGGGCGAACACTGAAGCTTTCTTT.

The chain couples TRBV7-9 to TRBJ1-1; tentatively, D is TRBD1 (5 bases). CDR1 is SEHNR and CDR2 is FQNEAQ in the germline V gene (reference sequence). V gave up 1 base and J gave up 5 bases, with 11 bases separating them. This CDR3 has 14 amino acids. In DNA form, the CDR3 reads TGTGCCAGCAGCTTAGTCGGAGGGGTGACTGAAGCTTTCTTT. Translated, it gives CASSLVGGVTEAFF.